Each of the 5 T cell receptor beta chains below was sequenced from the same sample in a study of cytomegalovirus exposure and HLA in healthy donors. The primer mix had 60 Vbeta and 13 Jbeta primers. Here immunoSEQ multiplex PCR was the method, and the copy in TCRdb shows in-frame clones only, minus some. The sample's table shows 100,000 to 150,000 clones. Sequencing was done on a sample of PBMCs. The source of these receptors is a woman aged 40 to 49 in good health and CMV-seropositive.

The V gene is TRBV9, the J gene TRBJ1-1; D ambiguous. From germline, CDR1 is SGDLS and CDR2 YYNGEE. CDR3 length: 14 residues. The ends were cut back, 6 bases at V and 1 base at J, with 13 bases in the middle. The CDR3 protein is CASNRAGRNTEAFF. For the CDR3, the DNA is TGTGCCAGCAACCGAGCGGGTCGGAACACTGAAGCTTTCTTT.

The gene calls are TRBV2 and TRBJ2-7; D unresolved. Per germline, CDR1 SNHLY and CDR2 FYNNEI. V dropped 4 bases and J dropped 2 bases, with 9 bases sitting between them. This CDR3 is 13 amino acids long. The CDR3 loop is CASSGLVAYEQYF. In DNA, the CDR3 is TGTGCCAGCAGTGGACTCGTTGCCTACGAGCAGTACTTC.

J is TRBJ2-5 and V is TRBV5-4; 13 nucleotides agree with TRBD2. CDR3 length: 16 residues. The V segment lost 4 bases and the J segment 2 bases; nucleotides outside the gene matches: 5. CDR1 is SGHNT and CDR2 is YYREEE in the germline V gene (reference sequence). DNA for the CDR3: TGTGCCAGCAGCCGGGGGGGACTAGCGGGACAAGAGACCCAGTACTTC. It is translated as CASSRGGLAGQETQYF.

The rearrangement uses TRBV4-3 and TRBJ2-5; 7 positions match TRBD2. The J call may not be correct, given that the DNA end is closer to TRBJ2-7. The CDR3 consists of 15 residues. The germline V gene encodes CDR1 LGHNA and CDR2 YSLEER. The CDR3 spells CASSQGREGYYEQYF. The CDR3 DNA is TGCGCCAGCAGCCAAGGCAGGGAGGGGTACTACGAGCAGTACTTC.

CDR3 DNA sequence: TGCGCCAGCAGACACTCCGGGGGACCGACGACAGGGAGCTACTTC. Protein: CASRHSGGPTTGSYF. The rearrangement links TRBV10-2 to TRBJ2-7; D is possibly TRBD1 (7 bases). The V and J ends lost 6 bases and 13 bases respectively, with 28 bases between them. Germline loops: CDR1 WSHSY, CDR2 SAAADI. The CDR3 has 15 amino acids.